This is a list of T cell receptor beta chains from one sample in a study of T cell responses to AZD1222 COVID-19 vaccine. TCRdb's table, derived via immunoSEQ multiplex PCR, lists solely in-frame clones and lacks some. This sample yields about 150,000 clones, of which around nine tenths are seen a single time; approximately 4% belongs to the top ten. The sequencing used peripheral blood, collected 28 days after the second AZD1222 dose. These receptors were collected from an adult who received the AZD1222 COVID-19 vaccine. CDR3s include the opening cysteine and the closing phenylalanine or tryptophan. Fields, in order: V gene, J gene, CDR3 protein.

v_call: TRBV15; j_call: TRBJ2-3; cdr3_aa: CATSELTGDTQYF
v_call: TRBV2; j_call: TRBJ1-5; cdr3_aa: CASSFGRGSNQPQHF
v_call: TRBV7-9; j_call: TRBJ2-7; cdr3_aa: CASSPLEGTSRYEQYF
v_call: TRBV3-1/TRBV3-2; j_call: TRBJ2-1; cdr3_aa: CASSQEYEDEQFF
v_call: TRBV5-4; j_call: TRBJ2-3; cdr3_aa: CASSLPADPQYF
v_call: TRBV7-9; j_call: TRBJ2-5; cdr3_aa: CASSHDRDGGTQYF
v_call: TRBV15; j_call: TRBJ2-1; cdr3_aa: CATVPGLAGAGYNEQFF
v_call: TRBV15; j_call: TRBJ2-3; cdr3_aa: CATSRISGSDTDTQYF
v_call: TRBV19; j_call: TRBJ1-2; cdr3_aa: CASSFAGTGEGYTF
v_call: TRBV6-2/TRBV6-3; j_call: TRBJ2-1; cdr3_aa: CASSSSWSEQFF
v_call: TRBV27; j_call: TRBJ2-1; cdr3_aa: CASRSGSGRGVGNEQFF
v_call: TRBV29-1; j_call: TRBJ2-1; cdr3_aa: CSSSDRGSYNEQFF
v_call: TRBV11-2; j_call: TRBJ1-2; cdr3_aa: CASSLGFGGQGYTF
v_call: TRBV7-8; j_call: TRBJ2-3; cdr3_aa: CASSLAAGGGPDTQYF
v_call: TRBV19; j_call: TRBJ2-7; cdr3_aa: CASSAQLGSYEQYF
v_call: TRBV12-3/TRBV12-4; j_call: TRBJ1-2; cdr3_aa: CASSFPGGGYTF
v_call: TRBV10-2; j_call: TRBJ2-2; cdr3_aa: CAVRAGKISGTGELFF
v_call: TRBV3-1/TRBV3-2; j_call: TRBJ1-5; cdr3_aa: CASSPDSRLQPQHF
v_call: TRBV3-1/TRBV3-2; j_call: TRBJ2-4; cdr3_aa: CASSQLVSSGRANIQYF
v_call: TRBV7-2; j_call: TRBJ1-4; cdr3_aa: CASSPGQVGSEKLFF
v_call: TRBV7-2; j_call: TRBJ2-3; cdr3_aa: CASSLKAGGTSTDTQYF
v_call: TRBV2; j_call: TRBJ2-1; cdr3_aa: CASRRTSGGARNNEQFF
v_call: TRBV19; j_call: TRBJ2-2; cdr3_aa: CASSIGLAGGELFF
v_call: TRBV18; j_call: TRBJ2-1; cdr3_aa: CASSLTYNEQFF
v_call: TRBV6-5; j_call: TRBJ1-1; cdr3_aa: CASSYWSGMNTEAFF
v_call: TRBV27; j_call: TRBJ1-6; cdr3_aa: CASGKDRDNSPLHF
v_call: TRBV4-1; j_call: TRBJ2-7; cdr3_aa: CASSLRDRQYEQYF
v_call: TRBV9; j_call: TRBJ2-7; cdr3_aa: CASSVGSGSPSLEQYF
v_call: TRBV29-1; j_call: TRBJ2-5; cdr3_aa: CSVRLAGGLETQYF
v_call: TRBV4-2; j_call: TRBJ2-1; cdr3_aa: CASSQGGGRGHSDNEQFF
v_call: TRBV14; j_call: TRBJ1-2; cdr3_aa: CASSQDSRDRRGYTF
v_call: TRBV3-1/TRBV3-2; j_call: TRBJ1-1; cdr3_aa: CASSQTDMNTEAFF
v_call: TRBV7-2; j_call: TRBJ2-7; cdr3_aa: CASSLWGVSYEQYF